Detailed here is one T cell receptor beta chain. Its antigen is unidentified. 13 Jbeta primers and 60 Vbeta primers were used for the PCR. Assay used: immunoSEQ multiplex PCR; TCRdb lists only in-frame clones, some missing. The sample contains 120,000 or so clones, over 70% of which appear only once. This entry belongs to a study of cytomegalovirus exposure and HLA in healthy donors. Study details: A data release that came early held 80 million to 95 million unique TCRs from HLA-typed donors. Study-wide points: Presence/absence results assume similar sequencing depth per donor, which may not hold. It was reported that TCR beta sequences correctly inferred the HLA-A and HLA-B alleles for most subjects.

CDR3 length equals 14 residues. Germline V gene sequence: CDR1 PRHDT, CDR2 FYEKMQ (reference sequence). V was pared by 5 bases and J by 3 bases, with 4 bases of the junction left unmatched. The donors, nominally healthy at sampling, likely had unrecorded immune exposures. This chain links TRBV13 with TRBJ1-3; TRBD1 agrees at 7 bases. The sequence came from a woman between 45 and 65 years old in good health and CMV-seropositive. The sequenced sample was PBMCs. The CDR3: CASSQQGRGNTIYF. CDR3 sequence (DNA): TGTGCCAGCAGCCAACAGGGGCGTGGAAACACCATATATTTT.